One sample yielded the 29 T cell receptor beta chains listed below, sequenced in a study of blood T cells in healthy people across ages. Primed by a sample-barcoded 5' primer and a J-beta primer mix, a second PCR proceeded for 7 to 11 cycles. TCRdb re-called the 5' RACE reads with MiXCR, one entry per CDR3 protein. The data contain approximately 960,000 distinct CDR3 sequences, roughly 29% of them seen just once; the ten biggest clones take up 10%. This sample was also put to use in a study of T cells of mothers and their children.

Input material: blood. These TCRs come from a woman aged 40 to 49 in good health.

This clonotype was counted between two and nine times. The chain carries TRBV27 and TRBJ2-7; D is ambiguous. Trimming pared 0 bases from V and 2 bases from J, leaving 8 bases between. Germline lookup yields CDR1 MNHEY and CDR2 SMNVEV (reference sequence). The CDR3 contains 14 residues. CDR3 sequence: CASSLSVFPYEQYF. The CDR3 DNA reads TGTGCCAGCAGTTTATCGGTGTTCCCCTACGAGCAGTACTTC.

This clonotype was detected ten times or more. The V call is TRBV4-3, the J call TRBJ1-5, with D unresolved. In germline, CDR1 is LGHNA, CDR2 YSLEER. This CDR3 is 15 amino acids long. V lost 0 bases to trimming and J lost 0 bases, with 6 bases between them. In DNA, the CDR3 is TGCGCCAGCAGCCAAGAGGCGGGTAGCAATCAGCCCCAGCATTTT. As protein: CASSQEAGSNQPQHF.

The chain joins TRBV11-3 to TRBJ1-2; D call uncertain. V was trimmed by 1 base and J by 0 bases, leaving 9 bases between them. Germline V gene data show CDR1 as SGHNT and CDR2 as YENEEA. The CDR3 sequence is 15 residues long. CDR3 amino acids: CASSLGFWSNYGYTF. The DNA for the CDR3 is TGTGCCAGCAGCTTAGGATTTTGGTCTAACTATGGCTACACCTTC.

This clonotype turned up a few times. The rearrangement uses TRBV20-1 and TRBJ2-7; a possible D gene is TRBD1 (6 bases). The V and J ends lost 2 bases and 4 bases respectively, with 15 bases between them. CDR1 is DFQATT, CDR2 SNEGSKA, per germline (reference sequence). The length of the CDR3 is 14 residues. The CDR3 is CSARKPGHPYEQYF. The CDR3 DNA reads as TGCAGTGCTAGAAAACCGGGACACCCATACGAGCAGTACTTC.

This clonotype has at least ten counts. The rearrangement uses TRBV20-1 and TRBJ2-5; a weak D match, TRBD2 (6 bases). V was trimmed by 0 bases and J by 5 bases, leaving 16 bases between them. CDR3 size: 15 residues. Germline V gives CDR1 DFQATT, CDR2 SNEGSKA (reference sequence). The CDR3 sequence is CSARDGTSSAETQYF. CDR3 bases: TGCAGTGCTAGAGATGGGACTTCTTCCGCCGAGACCCAGTACTTC.

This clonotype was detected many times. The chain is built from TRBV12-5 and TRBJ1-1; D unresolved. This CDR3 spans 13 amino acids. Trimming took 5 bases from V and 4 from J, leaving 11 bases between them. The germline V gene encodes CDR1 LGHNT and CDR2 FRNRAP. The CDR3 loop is CASGQEAFTEAFF. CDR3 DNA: TGTGCTAGTGGTCAGGAGGCGTTCACTGAAGCTTTCTTT.

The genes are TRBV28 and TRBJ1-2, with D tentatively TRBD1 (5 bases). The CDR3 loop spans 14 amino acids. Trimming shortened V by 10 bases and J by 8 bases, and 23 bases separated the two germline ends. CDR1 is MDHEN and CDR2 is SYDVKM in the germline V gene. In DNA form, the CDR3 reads TGTGCCATCAAAGGGGCAGGTCTTCTTGGGGGCTACACCTTC. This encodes CAIKGAGLLGGYTF.

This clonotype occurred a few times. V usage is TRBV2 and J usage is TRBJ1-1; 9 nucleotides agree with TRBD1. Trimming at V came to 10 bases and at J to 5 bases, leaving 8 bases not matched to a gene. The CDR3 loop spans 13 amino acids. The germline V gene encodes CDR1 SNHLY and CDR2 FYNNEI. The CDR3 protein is CATQNRGLTEAFF. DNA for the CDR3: TGTGCCACGCAGAACAGGGGGCTTACTGAAGCTTTCTTT.

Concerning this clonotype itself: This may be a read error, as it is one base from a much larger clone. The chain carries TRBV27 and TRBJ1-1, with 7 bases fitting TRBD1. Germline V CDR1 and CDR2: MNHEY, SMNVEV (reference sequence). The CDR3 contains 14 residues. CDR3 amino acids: CASNLLQGGTEAFF. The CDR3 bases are TGTGCCAGCAATTTATTGCAGGGGGGGACTGAAGCTTTCTTT.

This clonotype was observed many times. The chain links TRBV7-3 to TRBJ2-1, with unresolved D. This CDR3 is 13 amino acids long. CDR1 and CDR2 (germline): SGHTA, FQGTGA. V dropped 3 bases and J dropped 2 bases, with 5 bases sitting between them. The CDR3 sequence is CASSFGAYNEQFF. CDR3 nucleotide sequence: TGTGCCAGCAGCTTTGGGGCCTACAATGAGCAGTTCTTC.

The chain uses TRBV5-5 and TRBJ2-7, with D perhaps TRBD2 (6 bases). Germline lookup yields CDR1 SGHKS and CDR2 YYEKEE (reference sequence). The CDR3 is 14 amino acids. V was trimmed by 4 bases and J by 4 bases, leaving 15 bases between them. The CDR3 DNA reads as TGTGCCAGCAGCATTCTAGGAGGGTCATACGAGCAGTACTTC. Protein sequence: CASSILGGSYEQYF.

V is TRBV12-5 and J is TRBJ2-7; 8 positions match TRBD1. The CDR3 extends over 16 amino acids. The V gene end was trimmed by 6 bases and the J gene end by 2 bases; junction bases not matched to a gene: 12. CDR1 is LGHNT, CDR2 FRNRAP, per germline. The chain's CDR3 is CASGAPGTGSPYEQYF. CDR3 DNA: TGTGCTAGTGGCGCCCCCGGGACAGGTTCTCCCTACGAGCAGTACTTC.

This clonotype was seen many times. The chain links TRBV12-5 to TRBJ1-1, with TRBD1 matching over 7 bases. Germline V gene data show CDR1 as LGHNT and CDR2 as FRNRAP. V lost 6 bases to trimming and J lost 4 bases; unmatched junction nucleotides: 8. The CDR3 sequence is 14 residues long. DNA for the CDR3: TGTGCTAGTGGCCCCGAAAACAGGGGCACTGAAGCTTTCTTT. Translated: CASGPENRGTEAFF.

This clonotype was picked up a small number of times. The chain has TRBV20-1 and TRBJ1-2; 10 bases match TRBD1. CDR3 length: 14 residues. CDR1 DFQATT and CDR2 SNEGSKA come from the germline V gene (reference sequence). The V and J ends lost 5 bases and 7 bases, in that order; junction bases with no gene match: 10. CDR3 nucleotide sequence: TGCAGTGCTTCCTCTACTGGGACAGGGGCTGGCTACACCTTC. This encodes CSASSTGTGAGYTF.

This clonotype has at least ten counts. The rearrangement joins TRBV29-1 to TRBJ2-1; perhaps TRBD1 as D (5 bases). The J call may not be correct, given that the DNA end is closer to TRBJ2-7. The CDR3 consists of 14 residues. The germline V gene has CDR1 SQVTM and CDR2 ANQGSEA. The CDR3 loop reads CSVEGRASYNEQYF. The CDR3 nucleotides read TGCAGCGTTGAAGGCAGGGCCTCCTACAATGAGCAGTACTTC.

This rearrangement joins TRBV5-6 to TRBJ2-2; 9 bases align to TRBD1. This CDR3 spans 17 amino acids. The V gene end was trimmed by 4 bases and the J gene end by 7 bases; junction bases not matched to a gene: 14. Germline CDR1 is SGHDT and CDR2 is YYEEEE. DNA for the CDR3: TGTGCCAGCAGCCTAAACCTCGGGACAGGGTTCTTCGGGGAGCTGTTTTTT. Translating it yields CASSLNLGTGFFGELFF.

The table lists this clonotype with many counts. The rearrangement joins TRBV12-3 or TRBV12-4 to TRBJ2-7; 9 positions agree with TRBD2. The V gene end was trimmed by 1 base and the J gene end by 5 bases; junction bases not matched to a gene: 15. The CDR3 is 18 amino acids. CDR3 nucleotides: TGTGCCAGCAGTTTAGATTCTAGCGGGGCCCCTCCGTGGGACGAGCAGTACTTC. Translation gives CASSLDSSGAPPWDEQYF.

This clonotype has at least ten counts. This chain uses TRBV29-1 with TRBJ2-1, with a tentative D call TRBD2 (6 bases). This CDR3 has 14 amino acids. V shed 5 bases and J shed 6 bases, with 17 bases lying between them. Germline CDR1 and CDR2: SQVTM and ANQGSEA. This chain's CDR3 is CSVILGTSLNEQFF. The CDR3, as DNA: TGCAGCGTTATCTTAGGGACTTCCCTCAATGAGCAGTTCTTC.

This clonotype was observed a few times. The CDR3 loop is CASSDGTVRNTEAFF. For the CDR3, the DNA is TGCGCCAGCAGCGACGGGACAGTGCGAAACACTGAAGCTTTCTTT. This chain joins TRBV5-1 and TRBJ1-1; 7 bases line up with TRBD1. The CDR3 spans 15 residues. The germline gives CDR1 SGHRS, CDR2 YFSETQ. The junction had 8 bases not matched to a gene; V was cut back by 4 bases and J by 2 bases.

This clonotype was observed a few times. The CDR3 sequence is CSATGQGGGTNEKLFF. The CDR3 DNA sequence: TGCAGTGCTACGGGACAGGGAGGAGGAACTAATGAAAAACTGTTTTTT. The chain couples TRBV20-1 to TRBJ1-4; 9 bases fit TRBD1. CDR1 and CDR2 from the germline V gene are DFQATT and SNEGSKA (reference sequence). This CDR3 is 16 amino acids long. The ends lost 4 bases at V and 1 base at J; junction bases unmatched: 7.

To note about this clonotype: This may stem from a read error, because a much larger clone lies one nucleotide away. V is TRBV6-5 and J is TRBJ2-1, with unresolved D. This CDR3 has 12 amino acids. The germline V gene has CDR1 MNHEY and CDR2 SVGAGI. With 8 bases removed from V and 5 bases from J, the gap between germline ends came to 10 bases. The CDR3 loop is CASGPPNNEQFF. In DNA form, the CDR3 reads TGTGCCAGCGGTCCCCCCAACAATGAGCAGTTCTTC.

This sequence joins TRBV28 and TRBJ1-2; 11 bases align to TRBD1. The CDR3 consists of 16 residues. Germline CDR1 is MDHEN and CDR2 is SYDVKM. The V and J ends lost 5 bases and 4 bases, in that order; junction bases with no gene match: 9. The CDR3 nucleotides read TGTGCCAGCAGTCGCAGTCCCGGGACAGGGGGCTATGGCTACACCTTC. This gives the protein CASSRSPGTGGYGYTF.

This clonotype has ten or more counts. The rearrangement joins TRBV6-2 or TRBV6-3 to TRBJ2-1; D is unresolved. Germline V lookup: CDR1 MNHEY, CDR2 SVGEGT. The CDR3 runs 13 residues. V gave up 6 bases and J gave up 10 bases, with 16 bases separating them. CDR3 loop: CASSFYSPPEQFF. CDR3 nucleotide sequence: TGTGCCAGCAGCTTCTATAGTCCGCCCGAGCAGTTCTTC.

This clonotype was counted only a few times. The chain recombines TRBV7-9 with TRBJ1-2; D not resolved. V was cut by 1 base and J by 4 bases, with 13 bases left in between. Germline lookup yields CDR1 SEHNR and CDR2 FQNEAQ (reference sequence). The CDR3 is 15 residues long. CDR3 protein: CASSLGERVSYGYTF. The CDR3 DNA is TGTGCCAGCAGCTTAGGGGAACGAGTTAGCTATGGCTACACCTTC.

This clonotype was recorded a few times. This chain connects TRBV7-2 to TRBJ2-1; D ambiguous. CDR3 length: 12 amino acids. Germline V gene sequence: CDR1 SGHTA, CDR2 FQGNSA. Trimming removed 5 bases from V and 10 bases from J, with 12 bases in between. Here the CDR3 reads CASSPLLGEQFF. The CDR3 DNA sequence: TGTGCCAGCAGCCCCCTCCTGGGGGAGCAGTTCTTC. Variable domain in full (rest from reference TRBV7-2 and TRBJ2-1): GAGVSQSPSNKVTEKGKDVELRCDPISGHTALYWYRQSLGQGLEFLIYFQGNSAPDKSGLPSDRFSAERTGGSVSTLTIQRTQQEDSAVYLCASSPLLGEQFFGPGTRLTVL.

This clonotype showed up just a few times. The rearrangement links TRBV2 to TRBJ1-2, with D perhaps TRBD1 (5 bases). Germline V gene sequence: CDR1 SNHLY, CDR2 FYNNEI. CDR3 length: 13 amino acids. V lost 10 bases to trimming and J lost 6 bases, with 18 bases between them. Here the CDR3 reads CAKGLSLQDGYTF. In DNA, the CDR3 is TGTGCCAAGGGGTTGAGCCTACAAGATGGCTACACCTTC.

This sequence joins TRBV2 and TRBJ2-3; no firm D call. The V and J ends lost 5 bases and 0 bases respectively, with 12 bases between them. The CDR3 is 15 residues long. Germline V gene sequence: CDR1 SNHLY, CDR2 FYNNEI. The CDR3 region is CASSLQSLSTDTQYF. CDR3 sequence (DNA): TGTGCCAGCAGTCTTCAAAGCCTTAGCACAGATACGCAGTATTTT.

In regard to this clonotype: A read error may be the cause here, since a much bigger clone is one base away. Written as DNA, the CDR3 is TGTGCCAGCAGCCCCCTTGGCAGGGACTATGGCTACACCTTC. Encoded protein: CASSPLGRDYGYTF. V and J are TRBV5-5 and TRBJ1-2; D is perhaps TRBD1 (5 bases). The CDR3 runs to 14 residues. Per the germline V gene, CDR1 is SGHKS and CDR2 is YYEKEE (reference sequence). The V and J ends lost 4 bases and 3 bases respectively, with 13 bases between them.

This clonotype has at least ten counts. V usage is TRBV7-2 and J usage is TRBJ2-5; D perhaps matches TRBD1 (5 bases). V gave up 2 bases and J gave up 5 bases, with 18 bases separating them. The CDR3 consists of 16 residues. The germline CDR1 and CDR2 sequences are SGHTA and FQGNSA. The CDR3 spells CASSLNFGASGETQYF. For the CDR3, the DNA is TGTGCCAGCAGCTTAAATTTTGGGGCTTCCGGGGAGACCCAGTACTTC.